This entry concerns a single TCR beta chain. The J segment lost 4 bases and the V segment lost 8 bases, leaving 17 bases of the junction unmatched. The CDR3 contains 17 residues. Original analysis: Estimation of nucleated cell counts relied on the amplification of reference gene primers. Method: immunoSEQ multiplex PCR; TCRdb's copy keeps in-frame clones and lacks some. The V and J calls and the clone size are those of that table, but D and trimming were determined from the DNA. Among around 88,000 clones, 90% to 95% were seen once, and the ten largest hold less than 2%. The entry originates in a study of blood T cell repertoires in COVID-19. Study-level background: Acute and convalescent COVID-19 samples came from the United States, Italy and Spain. The cDNA or gDNA used as material had been derived from T cells, B-cell-depleted T cells, or PBMCs.

This TCR derives from a man between 60 and 70 years old with acute or convalescent COVID-19. This rearrangement joins TRBV23-1 to TRBJ2-3; the match to TRBD1 covers 8 bases. TRBV23-1 is an ORF, and what it does is uncertain. Specimen: peripheral blood. The CDR3 is CASRSTRDRNLPDTQYF. The DNA of the CDR3 is TGCGCCAGCCGCTCTACCCGGGACAGGAACCTCCCAGATACGCAGTATTTT.